One sample yielded the 31 T cell receptor beta chains listed below, sequenced in a study of blood T cell repertoires in COVID-19. Sequencing used immunoSEQ multiplex PCR; TCRdb keeps in-frame clones, though not all of them. The table shows 90,000 to 150,000 clones, with about 90% occurring only once. Sequencing was performed on peripheral blood. The receptors derive from a human donor in a cohort sampled during active COVID-19.

V is TRBV10-3 and J is TRBJ2-7; 8 positions agree with TRBD1. This CDR3 comprises 13 residues. Germline CDR1 ENHRY, CDR2 SYGVKD. The trim removed 11 bases at V and 2 bases at J, leaving 8 bases unmatched. CDR3 DNA sequence: TGTGCCCCCAGGGGGCCCCCCGCCTACGAGCAGTACTTC. This sequence encodes CAPRGPPAYEQYF.

The V and J genes are TRBV18 and TRBJ2-6; TRBD2 might be the D (6 bases). This CDR3 is 16 amino acids long. Trimming left V 6 bases short and J 2 bases short, with 14 bases between. Per the germline V gene, CDR1 is KGHSH and CDR2 is LQKENI. The CDR3 nucleotides are TGTGCCAGCTCCCTAGGGAGGTATACTGGGGCCAACGTCCTGACTTTC. It codes for CASSLGRYTGANVLTF.

This chain uses TRBV11-3 with TRBJ1-6; 8 bases map to TRBD1. The CDR3 spans 17 residues. Germline V gives CDR1 SGHNT, CDR2 YENEEA. V trimming: 5 bases; J trimming: 7 bases; junction bases outside the gene matches: 13. DNA for the CDR3: TGTGCCAGCAGCCCCCTCCCGCCCGGGACAGGCAATTCACCCCTCCACTTT. Translating gives CASSPLPPGTGNSPLHF.

This clone appeared a few times. The chain has TRBV9 and TRBJ2-5; a weak D match, TRBD2 (5 bases). Germline CDR1 is SGDLS and CDR2 is YYNGEE. V dropped 0 bases and J dropped 7 bases, with 13 bases sitting between them. This CDR3 comprises 14 residues. The CDR3 DNA is TGTGCCAGCAGCGTAGGGGGTCACAGCGGGACCCAGTACTTC. As protein: CASSVGGHSGTQYF.

The V gene is TRBV6-6, the J gene TRBJ2-1, with 15 nucleotides matching TRBD2. V lost 6 bases and J lost 0; bases outside the gene matches: 12. The germline gives CDR1 MNHNY, CDR2 SVGAGI (reference sequence). The CDR3 contains 20 residues. CDR3 region: CASSPGGLAGGQSSYNEQFF. CDR3 sequence (DNA): TGTGCCAGCAGCCCGGGGGGACTAGCGGGGGGCCAAAGCTCCTACAATGAGCAGTTCTTC.

There are a few counts of this clone. The chain joins TRBV3-1 (or the pseudogene TRBV3-2) to TRBJ2-5; 7 nucleotides agree with TRBD1. This CDR3 is built from 15 residues. Germline lookup yields CDR1 LGHDT and CDR2 YNNKEL (reference sequence). V trimming: 2 bases; J trimming: 0 bases; junction bases outside the gene matches: 3. The CDR3 DNA is TGTGCCAGCAGCCAAATACAGGGGTACCAAGAGACCCAGTACTTC. This gives the protein CASSQIQGYQETQYF.

V gene TRBV10-1 combines with J gene TRBJ2-1, with 12 bases matching TRBD2. The ends lost 2 bases at V and 10 bases at J; junction bases unmatched: 9. Germline V gives CDR1 WNHNN, CDR2 SYGVQD (reference sequence). This CDR3 contains 16 residues. CDR3 in DNA: TGCGCCAGCAGTGAGCTAGCGGGAGGGTCCAGGGGGGAGCAGTTCTTC. It codes for CASSELAGGSRGEQFF.

The CDR3 nucleotides read TGTGCCAGCAGTCTACTGACAGGTATCACCGGGGAGCTGTTTTTT. The encoded protein is CASSLLTGITGELFF. The chain employs TRBV6-5 and TRBJ2-2, with D possibly matching TRBD1 (6 bases). The CDR3 contains 15 residues. The V gene lost 5 bases and the J gene lost 4 bases, with 14 bases spanning the gap. CDR1 MNHEY and CDR2 SVGAGI come from the germline V gene.

The chain carries TRBV19 and TRBJ1-1; 7 positions match TRBD1. This CDR3 has 14 amino acids. V trimming: 4 bases; J trimming: 4 bases; junction bases outside the gene matches: 6. Germline V gene data show CDR1 as LNHDA and CDR2 as SQIVND (reference sequence). The CDR3 DNA reads TGTGCCAGTAGTAACCCGACAGGGTCCACTGAAGCTTTCTTT. Its protein product is CASSNPTGSTEAFF. Variable domain in full (rest from reference TRBV19 and TRBJ1-1): DGGITQSPKYLFRKEGQNVTLSCEQNLNHDAMYWYRQDPGQGLRLIYYSQIVNDFQKGDIAEGYSVSREKKESFPLTVTSAQKNPTAFYLCASSNPTGSTEAFFGQGTRLTVV.

The chain carries TRBV29-1 and TRBJ2-5; D is possibly TRBD1 (5 bases). V was pared by 2 bases and J by 9 bases, with 22 bases between. Germline assignment: CDR1 SQVTM and CDR2 ANQGSEA. The length of the CDR3 is 15 residues. In DNA form, the CDR3 reads TGCAGCGTTGAACCTAGGGAAGGGGCCCGGTGGTCCCAGTACTTC. It encodes CSVEPREGARWSQYF.

The rearrangement links TRBV7-6 to TRBJ2-2; TRBD1 is a possible D gene (5 bases). The V gene lost 2 bases and the J gene lost 5 bases, with 6 bases spanning the gap. The CDR3 contains 13 residues. Germline values: CDR1 SGHVS, CDR2 FNYEAQ. As DNA, the CDR3 is TGTGCCAGCAGCTTACGACAGACCGGGGAGCTGTTTTTT. It is translated as CASSLRQTGELFF.

DNA for the CDR3: TGCGCCAGCAGCACCTCCAGCTCTGGGGCCAACGTCCTGACTTTC. Amino acids: CASSTSSSGANVLTF. This chain connects TRBV5-1 to TRBJ2-6, with unresolved D. The CDR3 has 15 amino acids. CDR1 SGHRS and CDR2 YFSETQ come from the germline V gene. V lost 4 bases and J lost 0, with 8 bases in between. Full variable domain (missing parts from reference TRBV5-1 and TRBJ2-6): KAGVTQTPRYLIKTRGQQVTLSCSPISGHRSVSWYQQTPGQGLQFLFEYFSETQRNKGNFPGRFSGRQFSNSRSEMNVSTLELGDSALYLCASSTSSSGANVLTFGAGSRLTVL.

The chain couples TRBV6-2 or TRBV6-3 to TRBJ2-1, with D perhaps matching TRBD2 (6 bases). V was trimmed by 2 bases and J by 4 bases, leaving 12 bases between them. Germline values: CDR1 MNHEY, CDR2 SVGEGT. The CDR3 sequence is 15 residues long. For the CDR3, the DNA is TGTGCCAGCAGTTACCGACTAGTAGGTTACAATGAGCAGTTCTTC. Translation gives CASSYRLVGYNEQFF.

This chain connects TRBV7-6 to TRBJ1-5, with unresolved D. This CDR3 region has 15 residues. Trimming stripped 1 base from V and 2 bases from J, with 9 bases between. Germline CDR1 is SGHVS and CDR2 is FNYEAQ. CDR3 amino acids: CASSLGEFGNQPQHF. The CDR3 DNA follows: TGTGCCAGCAGCTTAGGGGAGTTTGGCAATCAGCCCCAGCATTTT.

This chain links TRBV19 with TRBJ2-1; 10 nucleotides align to TRBD2. Germline values: CDR1 LNHDA, CDR2 SQIVND (reference sequence). This CDR3 is 19 amino acids long. Trimming cost V 2 bases and J 0 bases; bases outside gene matches: 10. CDR3 loop: CASSIYGALAGGSYNEQFF. In DNA, the CDR3 is TGTGCCAGTAGTATATATGGGGCATTAGCGGGGGGCTCCTACAATGAGCAGTTCTTC.

This clone was seen just once. The V gene is TRBV7-9, the J gene TRBJ2-3; 8 nucleotides agree with TRBD2. The V and J ends lost 3 bases and 4 bases, in that order; junction bases with no gene match: 6. Germline assignment: CDR1 SEHNR and CDR2 FQNEAQ (reference sequence). The CDR3 contains 15 residues. The CDR3 reads CASSFTGGASDTQYF. CDR3 coding DNA: TGTGCCAGCAGCTTTACCGGGGGGGCCTCAGATACGCAGTATTTT.

V gene TRBV6-5 combines with J gene TRBJ2-1; D is undetermined. Trimming took 0 bases from V and 7 from J, leaving 7 bases between them. This CDR3 has 13 amino acids. In germline, CDR1 is MNHEY, CDR2 SVGAGI. The CDR3 reads CASSYSSQNEQFF. As DNA, the CDR3 is TGTGCCAGCAGTTACTCCAGTCAGAATGAGCAGTTCTTC.

This clone has only one observation. J is TRBJ2-7 and V is TRBV30; TRBD1 agrees at 9 bases. V lost 2 bases, J lost 5 bases, and 7 bases stayed unmatched. The CDR3 is made up of 14 amino acids. CDR1 GTSNPN and CDR2 SVGIG come from the germline V gene (reference sequence). The CDR3 here is CAWSTGQGFHEQYF. The CDR3 DNA reads as TGTGCCTGGAGTACGGGACAGGGCTTCCACGAGCAGTACTTC.

This chain joins TRBV29-1 and TRBJ2-6, with 10 bases lining up with TRBD1. Germline CDR1 SQVTM, CDR2 ANQGSEA. Trimming at V came to 7 bases and at J to 3 bases, leaving 6 bases not matched to a gene. The length of the CDR3 is 15 residues. CDR3 residues: CSARQGANGANVLTF. The CDR3 region has the DNA TGCAGCGCTAGACAGGGGGCGAATGGGGCCAACGTCCTGACTTTC.

The chain employs TRBV29-1 and TRBJ1-2; TRBD1 agrees at 10 bases. Germline V gene data show CDR1 as SQVTM and CDR2 as ANQGSEA. V was pared by 7 bases and J by 8 bases, with 13 bases of the junction left unmatched. The CDR3 has 14 amino acids. The CDR3 here is CSATGQGEGGGYTF. The CDR3, as DNA: TGCAGCGCTACCGGACAGGGGGAAGGCGGGGGCTACACCTTC.

The J gene is TRBJ2-2, the V gene TRBV5-1; 8 bases are shared with TRBD1. V lost 7 bases, J lost 3 bases, and 8 bases stayed unmatched. The germline CDR1 and CDR2 sequences are SGHRS and YFSETQ. This CDR3 is 15 amino acids long. DNA of the CDR3: TGCGCCAGCCACGCAGGGGGCTTGGACACCGGGGAGCTGTTTTTT. It translates to CASHAGGLDTGELFF.

The chain links TRBV18 to TRBJ2-7, with TRBD1 identical over 9 bases. CDR3 size: 15 residues. The germline gives CDR1 KGHSH, CDR2 LQKENI. V lost 0 bases, J lost 2 bases, and 2 bases stayed unmatched. The CDR3 spells CASSPPGTGTYEQYF. DNA of the CDR3: TGTGCCAGCTCACCACCCGGGACAGGGACCTACGAGCAGTACTTC.

CDR3 nucleotide sequence: TGTGCCAGCTCACCGAGGGAGCAGAACTATGGCTACACCTTC. Encoded protein: CASSPREQNYGYTF. The V gene is TRBV18, the J gene TRBJ1-2; D remains ambiguous. The germline V gene has CDR1 KGHSH and CDR2 LQKENI. This CDR3 comprises 14 residues. Trimming left V 3 bases short and J 2 bases short, with 10 bases between.

The CDR3 bases are TGCGCCAGCAGCGCCGGGACTAGCGGCCAAGAGACCCAGTACTTC. Translation gives CASSAGTSGQETQYF. This chain uses TRBV5-1 with TRBJ2-5; 11 bases fit TRBD2. From germline, CDR1 is SGHRS and CDR2 YFSETQ. The CDR3 runs 15 residues. The trim removed 4 bases at V and 1 base at J, leaving 3 bases unmatched.

This clone has a handful of counts. The chain uses TRBV14 and TRBJ2-1, with TRBD2 as a possible D gene (6 bases). Germline V gives CDR1 SGHDN, CDR2 FVKESK. V was clipped by 3 bases and J by 0 bases, with 9 bases between them. This CDR3 contains 15 residues. The chain's CDR3 is CASSHRDSSYNEQFF. The CDR3 DNA reads TGTGCCAGCAGCCACCGGGACTCCTCCTACAATGAGCAGTTCTTC.

The chain recombines TRBV4-2 with TRBJ1-1; 8 bases are shared with TRBD1. The length of the CDR3 is 14 residues. The V and J ends lost 0 bases and 5 bases, in that order; junction bases with no gene match: 2. The germline V gene has CDR1 LGHNA and CDR2 YNFKEQ. The CDR3 loop reads CASSQDTGGTEAFF. The DNA of the CDR3 is TGTGCCAGCAGCCAAGATACAGGGGGAACTGAAGCTTTCTTT.

This chain links TRBV9 with TRBJ1-3; D gene unclear. Trimming removed 4 bases from V and 4 bases from J, with 15 bases in between. Germline CDR1 is SGDLS and CDR2 is YYNGEE. The length of the CDR3 is 15 residues. The CDR3 nucleotides are TGTGCCAGCAGCCCGGAGGTGTTGGCGGGAAACACCATATATTTT. Its protein product is CASSPEVLAGNTIYF.

J is TRBJ1-5 and V is TRBV6-2 or TRBV6-3; TRBD1 matches 7 bases. The CDR3 has 15 residues. After removal of 3 bases from V and 3 bases from J, the junction contained 5 bases not matched to a gene. Germline V gives CDR1 MNHEY, CDR2 SVGEGT. DNA for the CDR3: TGTGCCAGCAGTTATTCAGGGGGTTTCAATCAGCCCCAGCATTTT. Translating it yields CASSYSGGFNQPQHF.

The chain is built from TRBV29-1 and TRBJ2-5, with D possibly being TRBD2 (6 bases). V was cut by 1 base and J by 5 bases, with 11 bases left in between. The germline V gene has CDR1 SQVTM and CDR2 ANQGSEA. This CDR3 is built from 13 residues. The CDR3 sequence: CSVEGRDWETQYF. CDR3 nucleotide sequence: TGCAGCGTTGAAGGGCGGGACTGGGAGACCCAGTACTTC.

The rearrangement uses TRBV6-5 and TRBJ2-1; 10 bases line up with TRBD1. This CDR3 comprises 15 residues. Germline assignment: CDR1 MNHEY and CDR2 SVGAGI. Unmatched junction bases numbered 8, after V lost 6 bases and J lost 6 bases. In DNA form, the CDR3 reads TGTGCCAGCAGGGGACCGGGACAGGGGCGCAATGAGCAGTTCTTC. It is translated as CASRGPGQGRNEQFF.

This chain uses TRBV5-1 with TRBJ1-3; 11 nucleotides agree with TRBD1. J lost 0 bases, V lost 4 bases, and 9 bases had no gene match. The CDR3 has 18 residues. CDR1 is SGHRS, CDR2 YFSETQ, per germline. DNA of the CDR3: TGCGCCAGCAGCCAGGACAGGGGGCCCGACAGCTCTGGAAACACCATATATTTT. It specifies CASSQDRGPDSSGNTIYF. Full variable domain (rest looked up from reference TRBV5-1 and TRBJ1-3): KAGVTQTPRYLIKTRGQQVTLSCSPISGHRSVSWYQQTPGQGLQFLFEYFSETQRNKGNFPGRFSGRQFSNSRSEMNVSTLELGDSALYLCASSQDRGPDSSGNTIYFGEGSWLTVV.